The text below deals with one TCR beta chain. This specimen belongs to a study of blood T cell repertoires in COVID-19. Clones were read by immunoSEQ multiplex PCR, and TCRdb kept only the in-frame ones, dropping some. This table holds some 39,000 clones, 85% found once. The CDR3 covers 17 residues. With V trimmed by 4 bases and J by 1 base, 8 bases remained unmatched. Germline CDR1 and CDR2: SGHRS and YFSETQ. The specimen was peripheral blood. The chain combines TRBV5-1 with TRBJ2-3; TRBD2 aligns across 11 bases. The clonotype originates from a man between 60 and 70 years old with acute or convalescent COVID-19. Here the CDR3 reads CASSPPGLAAGTDTQYF. The CDR3 coding sequence is TGCGCCAGCAGCCCACCGGGACTAGCGGCTGGCACAGATACGCAGTATTTT.